The rows below give T cell receptor beta chains drawn from one sample of a study of CD8 T cells in Susac syndrome. MiXCR was run by TCRdb on the immunoSEQ multiplex PCR reads, yielding one entry per CDR3 protein. The data contain more than 200,000 distinct CDR3 sequences, approximately 94% of them singletons. The specimen was CD4+ T cells from PBMCs. These receptors all stem from a human donor with Susac syndrome. The CDR3 runs from the conserved cysteine through the conserved F or W. Fields, in order: J gene, clone size, V gene, D gene, CDR3 DNA, CDR3 protein. D genes are given only for firm matches. Some rows mark clone size as missing; the rest say once, few, many or name a class of expanded clone.

TRBJ1-5 - TRBV14 - TGTGCCAGCAGCCAAGTAGTCCGGCGGAAGCAGGCTTGTCCGCATTTT CASSQVVRRKQACPHF
TRBJ1-5 - TRBV12-3/TRBV12-4 - TGTGCCAGCAGTCAAGACAAAGGGAGCAATCAGCCCCAGCATTTT CASSQDKGSNQPQHF
TRBJ2-3 - TRBV19 - TGTGCCAGTAGCACTTTAGCCCGGCCAGATACGCAGTATTTT CASSTLARPDTQYF
TRBJ2-1 - TRBV7-9 TRBD1 TGTGCCAGCAGCCCCTTGGACAGGGAGGATGAGCAGTTCTTC CASSPLDREDEQFF
TRBJ1-5 - TRBV6-5 - TGTGCCAGCGGAGAAGGTAGTCAGCCCCAGCATTTT CASGEGSQPQHF
TRBJ1-1 once TRBV29-1 TRBD1 TGCAGCGGGCTTGGACAGGGCAACACTGAAGCTTTCTTT CSGLGQGNTEAFF
TRBJ1-1 - TRBV19 TRBD1 TGTGCCAGTAGTCAGGGGACAGGGCCCTCCATGAACACTGAAGCTTTCTTT CASSQGTGPSMNTEAFF
TRBJ2-1 - TRBV5-1 - TGCGCCAGCAGCTTCGGTGACAGTGAGCAGTTCTTC CASSFGDSEQFF
TRBJ1-1 - TRBV10-2 - TGCGCCAGCGGGGCCGCTCCTGAAGCTTTCTTT CASGAAPEAFF
TRBJ2-6 - TRBV10-3 - TGTGCCATCAGTGAGTCTGGGCCTGGGGCCAACGTCCTGACTTTC CAISESGPGANVLTF
TRBJ1-1 - TRBV12-3/TRBV12-4 TRBD1 TGTGCCAGCAGTTTAGTACAGGGGGTGAACACTGAAGCTTTCTTT CASSLVQGVNTEAFF
TRBJ2-2 - TRBV11-3 - TGTGCCAGCAGCTTACTTGTTGAGGAGCTGTTTTTT CASSLLVEELFF
TRBJ2-1 - TRBV7-9 TRBD2 TGTGCCAGTCCCGTGGGAGCGGGGGGGCCCGGTTACAATGAGCAGTTCTTC CASPVGAGGPGYNEQFF
TRBJ1-2 once TRBV7-3 - TGTGCCAGCAGCTTAACAGGACAGCCCATCTATGGCTACACCTTC CASSLTGQPIYGYTF
TRBJ2-2 - TRBV4-3 TRBD2 TGCGCCAGCAGCCAAGATCTGGGTAGCGGGGGCTATCTCACCGGGGAGCTGTTTTTT CASSQDLGSGGYLTGELFF
TRBJ1-1 - TRBV20-1 TRBD1 TGCAGTGCTAGAGATACTGGACAGGGTACTGAAGCTTTCTTT CSARDTGQGTEAFF
TRBJ1-2 once TRBV4-2 - TGTGCCAGCAGCCAAGGGGACTCTCTAGGAGGCTACACCTTC CASSQGDSLGGYTF
TRBJ2-2 once TRBV7-9 - TGTGCCAGCAGCTTGTTATCAGTCGCCTACACCGGGGAGCTGTTTTTT CASSLLSVAYTGELFF
TRBJ2-3 - TRBV29-1 - TGCAGCGTAACGGCCCTAGGTGCAGATACGCAGTATTTT CSVTALGADTQYF
TRBJ2-5 - TRBV9 TRBD2 TGTGCCAGCAGCGGAACCGGGACTAGCGAAGAGACCCAGTACTTC CASSGTGTSEETQYF
TRBJ2-5 - TRBV20-1 TRBD2 TGCAGTGCTAGAGATAGAGGATGGGCTAGCGGGGGGGAAACGACCAGGACCCAGTACTTC CSARDRGWASGGETTRTQYF
TRBJ1-4 - TRBV20-1 TRBD1 TGCAGTGCTAGCGAGGGGACAGGGGCACCGAAAAAACTGTTTTTT CSASEGTGAPKKLFF
TRBJ1-5 - TRBV28 - TGTGCCAGCAGTGGGGGCGGTCGGCCCCAGCATTTT CASSGGGRPQHF
TRBJ2-1 - TRBV7-2 - TGTGCCAGCAGCTTATTTGGGAGCTCCTACAATGAGCAGTTCTTC CASSLFGSSYNEQFF
TRBJ2-5 - TRBV20-1 TRBD2 TGCAGTGCTAGGCCTAGCGGGGGCTTCCAAGAGACCCAGTACTTC CSARPSGGFQETQYF
TRBJ1-5 once TRBV29-1 - TGCAGCGTCACAGGGCAAGGCGGCAATCAGCCCCAGCATTTT CSVTGQGGNQPQHF
TRBJ2-5 once TRBV11-2 - TGTGCCAGCAGCTTCGTGCCCCAAGAGACCCAGTACTTC CASSFVPQETQYF
TRBJ1-2 - TRBV5-1 - TGCGCCAGCAGCTTGCCCGCAGGGCCCGGGGACTATGGCTACACCTTC CASSLPAGPGDYGYTF
TRBJ1-1 - TRBV6-5 - TGTGCCAGCAGTTACGGGTCGGGTTTGAACACTGAAGCTTTCTTT CASSYGSGLNTEAFF
TRBJ1-5 - TRBV9 - TGTGCCAGCAGCGTAGACCCATGGGGGCAGCCCCAGCATTTT CASSVDPWGQPQHF
TRBJ2-5 once TRBV9 TRBD1 TGTGCCAGCAGCGTGGAAGGCCCCGGGACAGGGGAGACCCAGTACTTC CASSVEGPGTGETQYF
TRBJ1-5 - TRBV27 - TGTGCCAGCAGTTTATTATCCGGGGGAGGTCAGCCCCAGCATTTT CASSLLSGGGQPQHF
TRBJ1-5 - TRBV2 - TGTGCCAGCAGTGGAGGAGAACTCAATCAGCCCCAGCATTTT CASSGGELNQPQHF
TRBJ2-1 - TRBV18 - TGTGCCAGCTCACCGGCGGGCCTCTACAATGAGCAGTTCTTC CASSPAGLYNEQFF
TRBJ2-3 - TRBV11-2 - TGTGCCAGCAGCCCCAGAAATAGCGAAGCTACGCAGTATTTT CASSPRNSEATQYF
TRBJ2-7 - TRBV3-1 - TGTGCCAGCAGCCAAGGGGACATGGCCGAGCAGTACTTC CASSQGDMAEQYF
TRBJ1-5 - TRBV6-5 - TGTGCCAGCAGGCAGTGGGCCAATCAGCCCCAGCATTTT CASRQWANQPQHF
TRBJ2-2 - TRBV6-1 TRBD2 TGTGCCAGCAGAGGACTAGCGGGGACCGGGGAGCTGTTTTTT CASRGLAGTGELFF
TRBJ1-4 - TRBV27 - TGTGCCAGCAGTGCCAATCCTCAGGGTGTTAATGAAAAACTGTTTTTT CASSANPQGVNEKLFF
TRBJ1-4 - TRBV5-6 TRBD1 TGTGCCAGCAGCAGGGACAGGGACGGAGCTAATGAAAAACTGTTTTTT CASSRDRDGANEKLFF
TRBJ2-1 - TRBV18 - TGTGCCAGCTCACCACAAGCCGGCCGCTCCTACAATGAGCAGTTCTTC CASSPQAGRSYNEQFF
TRBJ2-5 - TRBV20-1 - TGCAGTGCTCGGGATGACGAGGAGACCCAGTACTTC CSARDDEETQYF
TRBJ2-5 - TRBV20-1 TRBD2 TGCAGTGCTAGGGATGGGACTAGCGGAGAGACCCAGTACTTC CSARDGTSGETQYF
TRBJ1-2 few TRBV4-1 - TGCGCCAGCAGCCAAGAAGGAGGGACCGGCTACACCTTC CASSQEGGTGYTF
TRBJ1-4 - TRBV11-2 - TGTGCCAGCACCCATTTTGCAACTAATGAAAAACTGTTTTTT CASTHFATNEKLFF
TRBJ1-2 - TRBV11-2 - TGTGCCAGCAGCTTACAGGCGGGAGCCTATGGCTACACCTTC CASSLQAGAYGYTF
TRBJ2-6 - TRBV19 TRBD1 TGTGCCAGTACTCCCACAGGGGGCGTTGGGGCCAACGTCCTGACTTTC CASTPTGGVGANVLTF
TRBJ1-4 - TRBV20-1 TRBD1 TGCAGTGCTTGGACAGGGAGCTACCGTGAAAAACTGTTTTTT CSAWTGSYREKLFF
TRBJ1-4 - TRBV5-1 TRBD1 TGCGCCAGCAGCGGGACAGCGATGGGCATTAATGAAAAACTGTTTTTT CASSGTAMGINEKLFF
TRBJ1-2 - TRBV5-1 - TGCGCCAGCAGCTTGGCCCAGGACAGTAACTATGGCTACACCTTC CASSLAQDSNYGYTF